A single sample gave rise to the 5 T cell receptor beta chains below, sequenced in a study of regulatory T cells in long-lasting Graves disease. Time point here: persistent/refractory GD, antithyroid drugs over 5 years with positive TRAb. PBMCs provided the RNA from which the TCR library was made. CDR3-region Arm-PCR and iRepertoire HTBI primers produced the TCR beta libraries. One entry per CDR3 protein, called by TCRdb with MiXCR from the multiplex PCR reads. The sample holds a few hundred thousand distinct CDR3 sequences, around a fifth seen once. This specimen was peripheral blood mononuclear cells (PBMCs), taken when the disease was refractory, from a patient treated with antithyroid drugs. Receptors originate from a female donor with Graves disease.

The sample holds a few counts of this clonotype. The chain uses TRBV7-9 and TRBJ2-7; D is unclear. V was pared by 4 bases and J by 5 bases, with 6 bases between. Looked up from germline, CDR1 is SEHNR and CDR2 is FQNEAQ (reference sequence). The CDR3 sequence is 11 residues long. The CDR3, as DNA: TGTGCCAGCAGCTCCTCTCACGAGCAGTACTTC. Protein product: CASSSSHEQYF.

This clonotype was seen ten or more times. The chain links TRBV2 to TRBJ2-5; 7 bases line up with TRBD2. V dropped 4 bases and J dropped 2; count of bases not matched to a gene: 10. CDR1 is SNHLY, CDR2 FYNNEI, per germline. The CDR3 spans 16 residues. The CDR3 sequence: CASSGPPPGGQETQYF. DNA for the CDR3: TGTGCCAGCAGTGGACCCCCCCCCGGGGGGCAAGAGACCCAGTACTTC.

In its sample, this clonotype was seen a few times. V usage is TRBV10-3 and J usage is TRBJ1-1, with TRBD1 matching 7 bases. The germline V gene has CDR1 ENHRY and CDR2 SYGVKD. CDR3 size: 14 residues. V shed 5 bases and J 4 bases; nucleotides not matched to a gene: 7. CDR3 sequence (DNA): TGTGCCATCAGTAAAGACAGGGTAGTCACTGAAGCTTTCTTT. Protein: CAISKDRVVTEAFF.

V is TRBV19 and J is TRBJ2-2, with D uncertain. With 3 bases removed from V and 6 bases from J, the gap between germline ends came to 8 bases. Per germline, CDR1 LNHDA and CDR2 SQIVND (reference sequence). This CDR3 spans 13 amino acids. The CDR3, as DNA: TGTGCCAGTAGTATTATAACTCCCGGGGAGCTGTTTTTT. Encoded protein: CASSIITPGELFF.

This chain connects TRBV9 to TRBJ1-4; D remains ambiguous. Germline CDR1 SGDLS, CDR2 YYNGEE. CDR3 size: 15 residues. V lost 0 bases to trimming and J lost 4 bases, with 10 bases between them. The CDR3: CASSVGGTVNEKLFF. DNA of the CDR3: TGTGCCAGCAGCGTAGGGGGTACCGTTAATGAAAAACTGTTTTTT.